This T cell receptor beta chain came from a study of CD8 T cells in Susac syndrome. The V gene's germline CDR1 is DFQATT and CDR2 SNEGSKA (reference sequence). The CDR3 is 12 residues long. The ends were cut back, 5 bases at V and 2 bases at J, with 8 bases in the middle. It was with random hexamers that 0.5 to 1 ug RNA was reverse transcribed. TCRdb called the immunoSEQ multiplex PCR reads again in MiXCR, with one record for every CDR3 protein. Of fewer than 350,000 distinct CDR3 sequences in the sample, 92% were seen once. Sequencing targeted TCR beta in T cells from blood (CD8+ and CD4+). What was sequenced was CD4+ T cells from PBMCs. V is TRBV20-1 and J is TRBJ2-3; D gene ambiguous. The receptor comes from a human donor with multiple sclerosis. The DNA for the CDR3 is TGCAGTGCTCTGGGCCCCACAGATACGCAGTATTTT. Protein sequence: CSALGPTDTQYF.